The 31 T cell receptor beta chains given below trace back to one sample, sequenced in a study of T cell changes during pregnancy in multiple sclerosis. TCRdb's table, derived via immunoSEQ multiplex PCR, lists solely in-frame clones and lacks some. The top ten clones hold roughly 0.6% of a sample with 30,000 to 45,000 clones, 88% of them seen once. Source: CD4+ T cells from peripheral blood mononuclear cells, taken in the first trimester of pregnancy. The receptors come from a female donor with multiple sclerosis, enrolled in a pregnancy study.

J is TRBJ1-1 and V is TRBV6-5; possibly TRBD1 for D (6 bases). Per the germline V gene, CDR1 is MNHEY and CDR2 is SVGAGI. V lost 6 bases to trimming and J lost 1 base, with 12 bases between them. The CDR3 has 14 residues. CDR3 sequence reads: CASRVLGGNTEAFF. The CDR3 nucleotides read TGTGCCAGCAGGGTCCTAGGGGGGAACACTGAAGCTTTCTTT.

The chain carries TRBV5-1 and TRBJ1-4; TRBD1 matches 7 bases. Germline CDR1 is SGHRS and CDR2 is YFSETQ. V shed 4 bases and J 3 bases; nucleotides not matched to a gene: 9. The CDR3 runs 16 residues. CDR3 protein: CASSTSLGTANEKLFF. The DNA of the CDR3 is TGCGCCAGCAGCACAAGTCTGGGGACAGCTAATGAAAAACTGTTTTTT.

This chain joins TRBV9 and TRBJ2-1, with 10 bases fitting TRBD2. The V gene end was trimmed by 2 bases and the J gene end by 8 bases; junction bases not matched to a gene: 10. Germline-derived CDR1 and CDR2 are SGDLS and YYNGEE. CDR3 length: 16 amino acids. The CDR3 loop reads CASSVSAGGRADEQFF. The CDR3 DNA follows: TGTGCCAGCAGCGTTTCAGCGGGGGGGCGTGCCGATGAGCAGTTCTTC.

This chain links TRBV9 with TRBJ1-6; 9 positions match TRBD1. The J segment lost 8 bases and the V segment lost 4 bases, leaving 10 bases of the junction unmatched. Germline CDR1 SGDLS, CDR2 YYNGEE. This CDR3 is built from 16 residues. The CDR3 bases are TGTGCCAGCAGCCCCTCGGACAGGGGTACTTATTCACCCCTCCACTTT. Residues: CASSPSDRGTYSPLHF. Looking up the rest from reference TRBV9 and TRBJ1-6 gives the full variable domain: DSGVTQTPKHLITATGQRVTLRCSPRSGDLSVYWYQQSLDQGLQFLIQYYNGEERAKGNILERFSAQQFPDLHSELNLSSLELGDSALYFCASSPSDRGTYSPLHFGNGTRLTVT.

The rearrangement links TRBV28 to TRBJ2-1; D is undetermined. The germline V gene encodes CDR1 MDHEN and CDR2 SYDVKM. Between the trimmed V and J ends, which lost 3 bases and 5 bases, there was a span of 8 bases. The CDR3 is 13 amino acids. CDR3 sequence reads: CASSLSSNNEQFF. As DNA, the CDR3 is TGTGCCAGCAGTTTGAGCTCAAACAATGAGCAGTTCTTC. The full variable domain, its missing parts supplied by reference TRBV28 and TRBJ2-1, is DVKVTQSSRYLVKRTGEKVFLECVQDMDHENMFWYRQDPGLGLRLIYFSYDVKMKEKGDIPEGYSVSREKKERFSLILESASTNQTSMYLCASSLSSNNEQFFGPGTRLTVL.

The chain combines TRBV10-3 with TRBJ1-1, with D tentatively TRBD1 (6 bases). Germline loops: CDR1 ENHRY, CDR2 SYGVKD. V was cut by 3 bases and J by 1 base, with 12 bases left in between. The CDR3 runs to 15 residues. The CDR3 sequence: CAISDQGQENTEAFF. In nucleotides, the CDR3 is TGTGCCATCAGTGATCAGGGGCAGGAGAACACTGAAGCTTTCTTT.

The rearrangement links TRBV5-1 to TRBJ2-7, with 9 bases that match TRBD1. J gave up 2 bases and V 2 bases, and 8 bases lay outside the gene matches. The CDR3 contains 16 residues. The germline V gene encodes CDR1 SGHRS and CDR2 YFSETQ. The CDR3 nucleotides are TGCGCCAGCAGCTTAGAAATCGGACAGGGGACCTACGAGCAGTACTTC. This codes for CASSLEIGQGTYEQYF.

This chain joins TRBV11-2 and TRBJ1-5, with 7 bases identical to TRBD1. Losses at the gene ends were 5 bases for V and 6 bases for J; bases not matched to a gene: 7. CDR3 length equals 14 residues. Germline V lookup: CDR1 SGHAT, CDR2 FQNNGV. The CDR3 is CASSQDRVRQPQHF. CDR3 DNA: TGTGCCAGCAGCCAAGACAGGGTCCGTCAGCCCCAGCATTTT.

The rearrangement joins TRBV6-6 to TRBJ2-1, with 10 bases identical to TRBD1. V was clipped by 4 bases and J by 9 bases; unmatched bases: 12. The CDR3 has 16 residues. The germline CDR1 and CDR2 sequences are MNHNY and SVGAGI (reference sequence). The CDR3 protein is CASSSIPPGQGLEQFF. In DNA, the CDR3 is TGTGCCAGCAGTTCCATTCCCCCGGGACAGGGGCTTGAGCAGTTCTTC.

The rearrangement joins TRBV28 to TRBJ2-3, with D unclear. Trimming stripped 10 bases from V and 3 bases from J, with 14 bases between. CDR3 size: 13 residues. Germline CDR1 MDHEN, CDR2 SYDVKM. CDR3: CATTAQWTDTQYF. The CDR3 nucleotides read TGTGCCACCACAGCCCAGTGGACAGATACGCAGTATTTT.

The rearrangement uses TRBV6-1 and TRBJ2-7, with D perhaps matching TRBD2 (5 bases). CDR1 MNHNS and CDR2 SASEGT come from the germline V gene. The CDR3 consists of 14 residues. V was clipped by 8 bases and J by 4 bases, with 18 bases between them. The DNA for the CDR3 is TGTGCCAGCGGGAGTCCACTGGGCCAATACGAGCAGTACTTC. This translates into CASGSPLGQYEQYF.

Here the CDR3 reads CASSISGRWGGYNEQFF. CDR3 sequence (DNA): TGTGCCAGCAGCATTTCGGGCAGGTGGGGGGGTTACAATGAGCAGTTCTTC. The V gene is TRBV21-1, the J gene TRBJ2-1; the table assigns TRBD2, which was not confirmed against the DNA. TRBV21-1 is deemed a pseudogene. The length of the CDR3 is 17 residues.

The J gene is TRBJ1-5, the V gene TRBV6-6, with D maybe TRBD1 (6 bases). CDR1 is MNHNY and CDR2 is SVGAGI in the germline V gene (reference sequence). This CDR3 is 15 amino acids long. The V end was cut by 4 bases, the J end by 7 bases, with 17 bases between. In nucleotides, the CDR3 is TGTGCCAGCAGTTCACCGGGAGGGGGTGGCCAGCCCCAGCATTTT. Protein: CASSSPGGGGQPQHF.

The CDR3 bases are TGTGCCAGCAGCGATTCCGGACACGGCTATGGCTACACCTTC. Protein product: CASSDSGHGYGYTF. The V call is TRBV21-1, the J call TRBJ1-2; the table calls TRBD1, which could not be checked here. TRBV21-1 represents a pseudogene. The CDR3 covers 14 residues.

The chain carries TRBV19 and TRBJ2-7; 14 nucleotides match TRBD2. The CDR3 has 20 residues. From germline, CDR1 is LNHDA and CDR2 SQIVND (reference sequence). Germline trimming cut 2 bases from V and 0 bases from J; bases unmatched to any gene: 12. This CDR3 is CASSISGWTSGRTSSYEQYF. Here the CDR3 DNA reads TGTGCCAGTAGTATAAGTGGATGGACTAGCGGGAGGACAAGCTCCTACGAGCAGTACTTC.

The chain links TRBV14 to TRBJ2-1; D may be TRBD2 (5 bases). V was clipped by 0 bases and J by 8 bases, with 8 bases between them. In germline, CDR1 is SGHDN, CDR2 FVKESK. This CDR3 has 13 amino acids. DNA of the CDR3: TGTGCCAGCAGCCAAGACAGAGGGTATGAGCAGTTCTTC. It encodes CASSQDRGYEQFF.

The rearrangement uses TRBV2 and TRBJ1-2; maybe TRBD1 (5 bases). CDR3 size: 14 residues. Germline V CDR1 and CDR2: SNHLY, FYNNEI. The ends were cut back, 6 bases at V and 4 bases at J, with 15 bases in the middle. CDR3 protein: CASSPRGLGYGYTF. The CDR3 DNA is TGTGCCAGCAGCCCCCGGGGACTCGGCTATGGCTACACCTTC.

This rearrangement joins TRBV7-2 to TRBJ2-1; a weak D match, TRBD1 (5 bases). The CDR3 spans 13 residues. V shed 5 bases and J shed 9 bases, with 14 bases lying between them. Germline CDR1 reads SGHTA; CDR2 reads FQGNSA. The CDR3 is CASSPQGLGEQFF. The CDR3 nucleotides read TGTGCCAGCAGCCCTCAGGGTTTAGGTGAGCAGTTCTTC.

The rearrangement uses TRBV28 and TRBJ1-5; TRBD1 aligns across 9 bases. This CDR3 has 18 amino acids. The germline V gene has CDR1 MDHEN and CDR2 SYDVKM. V shed 6 bases and J 5 bases; nucleotides not matched to a gene: 17. The CDR3: CASRWGDRAIPSDQPQHF. CDR3 DNA: TGTGCCAGCAGATGGGGGGACAGGGCTATTCCTTCGGATCAGCCCCAGCATTTT.

V usage is TRBV4-1 and J usage is TRBJ1-2; 11 positions agree with TRBD1. In germline, CDR1 is MGHRA, CDR2 YSYEKL. V dropped 0 bases and J dropped 8; count of bases not matched to a gene: 8. The CDR3 spans 16 residues. This CDR3 is CASSQERTGGMGGYTF. Here the CDR3 DNA reads TGCGCCAGCAGCCAAGAAAGGACAGGGGGCATGGGAGGCTACACCTTC.

The chain uses TRBV7-2 and TRBJ2-7; TRBD1 aligns across 9 bases. V lost 9 bases, J lost 2 bases, and 8 bases stayed unmatched. Germline values: CDR1 SGHTA, CDR2 FQGNSA. The CDR3 totals 14 residues. The CDR3 region is CASLFDRGTYEQYF. CDR3 nucleotide sequence: TGTGCCAGTCTATTTGACAGGGGGACCTACGAGCAGTACTTC.

The rearrangement links TRBV7-8 to TRBJ2-1, with 8 bases fitting TRBD2. CDR3 length equals 18 residues. V gave up 0 bases and J gave up 1 base; unmatched junction bases: 8. Germline CDR1 reads SGHVS; CDR2 reads FQNEAQ. This CDR3 reads CASSLARSSGVSYNEQFF. Here the CDR3 DNA reads TGTGCCAGCAGCTTAGCGCGGAGTAGCGGGGTATCCTACAATGAGCAGTTCTTC.

The chain uses TRBV5-5 and TRBJ1-2, with TRBD1 matching 8 bases. The CDR3 is 15 amino acids. V lost 3 bases, J lost 8 bases, and 12 bases stayed unmatched. Per the germline V gene, CDR1 is SGHKS and CDR2 is YYEKEE (reference sequence). The chain's CDR3 is CASSWGATGVGGYTF. CDR3 sequence (DNA): TGTGCCAGCAGCTGGGGGGCGACAGGGGTAGGAGGCTACACCTTC.

V usage is TRBV5-4 and J usage is TRBJ1-1; D gene unclear. From germline, CDR1 is SGHNT and CDR2 YYREEE (reference sequence). Trimming stripped 4 bases from V and 4 bases from J, with 8 bases between. The CDR3 totals 12 residues. CDR3 loop: CASSHEATEAFF. As DNA, the CDR3 is TGTGCCAGCAGCCACGAGGCCACTGAAGCTTTCTTT.

The chain uses TRBV11-3 and TRBJ2-7; 7 bases map to TRBD2. Unmatched junction bases numbered 7, after V lost 5 bases and J lost 0 bases. CDR1 SGHNT and CDR2 YENEEA come from the germline V gene. The CDR3 has 15 residues. The CDR3 protein is CASSPGGTGSYEQYF. DNA for the CDR3: TGTGCCAGCAGCCCCGGGGGGACGGGCTCCTACGAGCAGTACTTC.

J is TRBJ2-1 and V is TRBV12-5; 9 bases fit TRBD1. This CDR3 has 14 residues. V lost 5 bases and J lost 7; bases outside the gene matches: 6. The germline gives CDR1 LGHNT, CDR2 FRNRAP. The CDR3 DNA is TGTGCTAGTGGTACTGGGACAGGGCATAATGAGCAGTTCTTC. This gives the protein CASGTGTGHNEQFF.

The chain has TRBV15 and TRBJ2-4, with 9 bases that match TRBD1. The CDR3 extends over 15 amino acids. Germline CDR1 reads LNHNV; CDR2 reads YYDKDF (reference sequence). With 2 bases clipped from V and 8 bases from J, the junction kept 7 bases outside the gene matches. CDR3 region: CATSRPGDRVDIQYF. In nucleotides, the CDR3 is TGTGCCACCAGCAGACCCGGGGACAGGGTAGACATTCAGTACTTC.

The V call is TRBV9, the J call TRBJ2-2; 15 bases are shared with TRBD2. The V and J ends lost 6 bases and 1 base, in that order; junction bases with no gene match: 13. Per germline, CDR1 SGDLS and CDR2 YYNGEE. The length of the CDR3 is 20 residues. CDR3 amino acids: CASTVLPGLAGGQNTGELFF. The CDR3 coding sequence is TGTGCCAGCACCGTCCTCCCGGGACTAGCGGGGGGCCAGAACACCGGGGAGCTGTTTTTT.

The chain uses TRBV19 and TRBJ2-7; 7 nucleotides match TRBD2. Germline lookup yields CDR1 LNHDA and CDR2 SQIVND (reference sequence). The CDR3 contains 12 residues. The V segment lost 6 bases and the J segment 9 bases; nucleotides outside the gene matches: 8. Here the CDR3 reads CASSSQPGGQYF. The CDR3 nucleotides read TGTGCCAGTAGCAGCCAGCCGGGGGGGCAGTACTTC.

The rearrangement links TRBV6-5 to TRBJ2-5; 9 bases fit TRBD1. Germline V gives CDR1 MNHEY, CDR2 SVGAGI. J lost 5 bases, V lost 2 bases, and 3 bases had no gene match. CDR3 size: 14 residues. The CDR3 here is CASSYTGGRETQYF. DNA of the CDR3: TGTGCCAGCAGTTACACAGGGGGCAGGGAGACCCAGTACTTC.

The chain uses TRBV5-4 and TRBJ1-3, with 9 bases lining up with TRBD1. After removal of 3 bases from V and 4 bases from J, the junction contained 8 bases not matched to a gene. Per the germline V gene, CDR1 is SGHNT and CDR2 is YYREEE (reference sequence). CDR3 length equals 16 residues. The CDR3 is CASSSGQGRSGNTIYF. CDR3 DNA sequence: TGTGCCAGCAGCTCCGGACAGGGGAGGTCGGGAAACACCATATATTTT. Based on the CDR3 plus reference TRBV5-4 and TRBJ1-3, the full variable domain is ETGVTQSPTHLIKTRGQQVTLRCSSQSGHNTVSWYQQALGQGPQFIFQYYREEENGRGNFPPRFSGLQFPNYSSELNVNALELDDSALYLCASSSGQGRSGNTIYFGEGSWLTVV.